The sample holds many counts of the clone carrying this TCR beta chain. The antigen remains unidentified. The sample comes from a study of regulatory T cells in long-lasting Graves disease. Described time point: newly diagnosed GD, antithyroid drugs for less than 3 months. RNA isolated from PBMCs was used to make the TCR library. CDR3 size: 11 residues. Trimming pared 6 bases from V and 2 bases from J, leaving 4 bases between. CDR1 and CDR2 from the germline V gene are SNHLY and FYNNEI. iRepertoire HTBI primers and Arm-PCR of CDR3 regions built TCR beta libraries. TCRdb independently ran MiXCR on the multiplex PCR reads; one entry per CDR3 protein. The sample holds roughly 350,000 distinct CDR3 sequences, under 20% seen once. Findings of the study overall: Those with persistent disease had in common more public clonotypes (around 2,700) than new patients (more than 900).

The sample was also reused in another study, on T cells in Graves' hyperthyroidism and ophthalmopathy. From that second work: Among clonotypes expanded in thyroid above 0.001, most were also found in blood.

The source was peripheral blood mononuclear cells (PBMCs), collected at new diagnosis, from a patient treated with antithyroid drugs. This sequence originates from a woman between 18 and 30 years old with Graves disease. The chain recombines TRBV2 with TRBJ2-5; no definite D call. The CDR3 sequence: CASRLQETQYF. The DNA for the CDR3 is TGTGCCAGCAGGCTGCAAGAGACCCAGTACTTC.